The 2 T cell receptor beta chains presented below share a single source sample, sequenced in a study of blood T cell repertoires in COVID-19. Using immunoSEQ multiplex PCR, the repertoire was profiled, and TCRdb retains in-frame clones only, with some absent. The table shows more than 100,000 clones, with about four fifths occurring only once. The material sequenced was peripheral blood. The receptors stem from a man aged 70 or older with acute or convalescent COVID-19.

This clone occurred a few times. The chain has TRBV15 and TRBJ1-1; 8 nucleotides match TRBD1. The ends lost 3 bases at V and 1 base at J; junction bases unmatched: 4. Germline lookup yields CDR1 LNHNV and CDR2 YYDKDF (reference sequence). The length of the CDR3 is 15 residues. The CDR3 is CATSRRQGKNTEAFF. CDR3 DNA: TGTGCCACCAGCAGGAGACAGGGGAAGAACACTGAAGCTTTCTTT.

The chain recombines TRBV2 with TRBJ1-4; D may be TRBD1 (6 bases). The CDR3 is made up of 15 amino acids. Germline CDR1 is SNHLY and CDR2 is FYNNEI. The V and J ends lost 6 bases and 4 bases respectively, with 15 bases between them. This chain's CDR3 is CASSETGRGNEKLFF. The CDR3 DNA reads TGTGCCAGCAGCGAAACAGGGAGGGGTAATGAAAAACTGTTTTTT.